Reported below is one T cell receptor beta chain. Its specificity is unknown. The data were obtained in a study of T cells in localized non-small cell lung cancer. Clones were sequenced by immunoSEQ multiplex PCR, and TCRdb holds only the in-frame ones, with some missing. The table includes tens of thousands of clones, 88% detected once. Study-wide points: Uninvolved adjacent lung had the highest recorded T cell clonality, with tumor below it. Elevated blood T cell density was associated with longer overall survival. It remains possible that heterogeneity exists, since only one tumor region was sequenced.

After removal of 2 bases from V and 4 bases from J, the junction contained 4 bases not matched to a gene. The CDR3 is made up of 14 amino acids. The germline gives CDR1 GTSNPN, CDR2 SVGIG (reference sequence). The receptor was isolated from a woman aged 35-70 years with stage I squamous cell lung carcinoma. The sequencing here drew on peripheral blood, taken before any cancer treatment. The chain links TRBV30 to TRBJ2-3, with TRBD1 matching 9 bases. CDR3 sequence (DNA): TGTGCCTGGAGTCGGGACAGGGTGGCAGATACGCAGTATTTT. Encoded protein: CAWSRDRVADTQYF.